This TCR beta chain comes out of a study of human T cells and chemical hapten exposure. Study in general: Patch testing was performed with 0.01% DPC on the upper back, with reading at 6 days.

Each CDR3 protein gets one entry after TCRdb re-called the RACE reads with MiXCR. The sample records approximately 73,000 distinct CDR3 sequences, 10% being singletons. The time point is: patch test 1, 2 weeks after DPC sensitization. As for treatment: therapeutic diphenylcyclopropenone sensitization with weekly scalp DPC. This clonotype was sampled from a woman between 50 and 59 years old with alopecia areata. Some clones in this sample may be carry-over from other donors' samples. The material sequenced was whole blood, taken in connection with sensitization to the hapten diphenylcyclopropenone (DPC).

The CDR3 DNA is TGTGCAAGTCGCCCGACTCCCGGGACTAGCGGCGAGCAGTACTTC. It encodes CASRPTPGTSGEQYF. The genes are TRBV12-2 and TRBJ2-7; the D call in the table, TRBD2, was not verified against the DNA. TRBV12-2 represents a pseudogene. The length of the CDR3 is 15 residues.